The clone carrying this T cell receptor beta chain was observed a handful of times. Per germline, CDR1 MRHNA and CDR2 SNTAGT. Trimming left V 5 bases short and J 4 bases short, with 11 bases between. The CDR3 extends over 13 amino acids. Authors' processing steps: Amplification with reference gene primers provided the estimates of nucleated cell counts. Clones were sequenced by immunoSEQ multiplex PCR, and TCRdb holds only the in-frame ones, with some missing. The V and J calls and clone size come from that table; D and trimming were worked out from the DNA. The sample holds some 230,000 clones, around four fifths seen once. Seattle-derived patients entered the study during active infection and were followed longitudinally. This sample stems from a study of blood T cell repertoires in COVID-19. Study context: Acute and convalescent COVID-19 samples came from the United States, Italy and Spain. Nucleic acid was either cDNA or gDNA, and it came from T cells, B-cell-depleted T cells, or PBMCs.

This chain uses TRBV6-4 with TRBJ1-2; D gene ambiguous. This clonotype was sampled from a woman older than 75 with COVID-19, enrolled during active disease. Sample: peripheral blood. The CDR3 bases are TGTGCCAGCAGTTCTGCAGGTGGCTATGGCTACACCTTC. Its protein product is CASSSAGGYGYTF.